This is a list of T cell receptor beta chains from one sample in a study of OX40 agonist ivuxolimab in advanced cancers. Profiling relied on immunoSEQ multiplex PCR, and the TCRdb table lists in-frame clones only, not all of them. The sample holds approximately 90,000 clones, more than 70% seen once. Here the sequenced sample was CD4+ or CD8+ T cells sorted from blood, taken in a trial of the OX40 agonist ivuxolimab. These receptors were obtained from an adult with an advanced solid tumor such as melanoma, head and neck, liver or kidney cancer. CDR3s include the opening cysteine and the closing phenylalanine or tryptophan. The D gene is left open where the match is weak. A clone size is listed for some rows: how often the clone was seen (once, few, many), or a class if it is expanded.

>.|TRBV19|.|TRBJ1-5
CASSIPAGHGQVNQPQHF
TGTGCCAGTAGTATCCCCGCCGGCCACGGGCAGGTCAATCAGCCCCAGCATTTT
>.|TRBV11-2|.|TRBJ1-2
CASSLEIRGYGYTF
TGTGCCAGCAGCTTAGAGATCAGGGGCTATGGCTACACCTTC
>.|TRBV7-9|.|TRBJ2-2
CASIAGTGELFF
TGTGCCAGCATAGCCGGTACCGGGGAGCTGTTTTTT
>.|TRBV6-1|once|TRBJ1-2
CASSDKQGYYGYTF
TGTGCCAGCAGTGATAAGCAGGGGTACTATGGCTACACCTTC
>TRBD2|TRBV29-1|.|TRBJ2-3
CSVGLAGGPTDTQYF
TGCAGCGTCGGACTAGCGGGAGGCCCCACAGATACGCAGTATTTT
>.|TRBV5-1|once|TRBJ2-7
CASSLEAGSSYEQYF
TGCGCCAGCAGCTTGGAGGCAGGGAGCTCCTACGAGCAGTACTTC
>.|TRBV28|.|TRBJ1-2
CASSQQGIGVYTF
TGTGCCAGCAGTCAACAGGGAATTGGGGTCTACACCTTC
>.|TRBV30|once|TRBJ1-1
CAWSVPWGRGGTEAFF
TGTGCCTGGAGTGTCCCCTGGGGCAGGGGAGGCACTGAAGCTTTCTTT
>.|TRBV5-1|.|TRBJ2-5
CASSLGGWQETQYF
TGCGCCAGCAGCTTGGGAGGGTGGCAAGAGACCCAGTACTTC
>TRBD2|TRBV6-6|.|TRBJ2-1
CASTLWSGRNNEQFF
TGTGCCAGCACCCTTTGGAGCGGGAGGAACAATGAGCAGTTCTTC
>.|TRBV6-1|.|TRBJ1-1
CASSVSGTEAFF
TGTGCCAGCAGTGTTTCGGGCACTGAAGCTTTCTTT
>.|TRBV21-1|.|TRBJ1-1
CATPGGLGYTEAFF
TGTGCCACCCCGGGGGGGCTGGGGTATACTGAAGCTTTCTTT
>TRBD1|TRBV5-1|.|TRBJ2-7
CASKWDRGPYEQYF
TGCGCCAGCAAGTGGGACAGGGGGCCGTACGAGCAGTACTTC
>TRBD2|TRBV7-6|.|TRBJ2-4
CASGPTSGRAPNIQYF
TGTGCCAGCGGCCCGACTAGCGGGAGGGCCCCAAACATTCAGTACTTC
>.|TRBV29-1|.|TRBJ1-5
CSVSSQGQDGQPQHF
TGCAGCGTTTCCTCCCAGGGGCAGGACGGTCAGCCCCAGCATTTT
>.|TRBV2|.|TRBJ1-5
CATRGDSNQPQHF
TGTGCCACCCGGGGTGATAGCAATCAGCCCCAGCATTTT
>TRBD1|TRBV9|.|TRBJ1-5
CASSRTGGNQPQHF
TGTGCCAGCAGCCGGACAGGGGGCAATCAGCCCCAGCATTTT
>.|TRBV2|.|TRBJ1-5
CASSEGFRQPQHF
TGTGCCAGCAGTGAGGGATTTAGGCAGCCCCAGCATTTT
>.|TRBV7-6|.|TRBJ2-7
CASSLSVTYEQYF
TGTGCCAGCAGCTTATCAGTCACCTACGAGCAGTACTTC
>.|TRBV6-1|.|TRBJ1-1
CASSEGRNTEAFF
TGTGCCAGCAGTGAAGGGCGGAACACTGAAGCTTTCTTT
>.|TRBV7-9|once|TRBJ1-5
CASSFSDNQPQHF
TGTGCCAGCAGCTTCTCGGACAATCAGCCCCAGCATTTT
>TRBD1|TRBV18|.|TRBJ2-1
CASSGQGVYNEQFF
TGTGCCAGCTCGGGTCAGGGGGTTTACAATGAGCAGTTCTTC
>.|TRBV10-3|.|TRBJ2-1
CAIGAVNEQFF
TGTGCCATCGGTGCAGTCAATGAGCAGTTCTTC
>TRBD1|TRBV19|.|TRBJ1-5
CASSIDRDRTHQPQHF
TGTGCCAGTAGTATAGATCGGGACAGGACCCATCAGCCCCAGCATTTT
>.|TRBV30|.|TRBJ2-3
CAWRAYRVVGTDTQYF
TGTGCCTGGAGGGCGTACAGGGTGGTCGGCACAGATACGCAGTATTTT
>.|TRBV11-2|.|TRBJ2-3
CASSPIGDGTDTQYF
TGTGCCAGCAGCCCCATAGGGGATGGCACAGATACGCAGTATTTT